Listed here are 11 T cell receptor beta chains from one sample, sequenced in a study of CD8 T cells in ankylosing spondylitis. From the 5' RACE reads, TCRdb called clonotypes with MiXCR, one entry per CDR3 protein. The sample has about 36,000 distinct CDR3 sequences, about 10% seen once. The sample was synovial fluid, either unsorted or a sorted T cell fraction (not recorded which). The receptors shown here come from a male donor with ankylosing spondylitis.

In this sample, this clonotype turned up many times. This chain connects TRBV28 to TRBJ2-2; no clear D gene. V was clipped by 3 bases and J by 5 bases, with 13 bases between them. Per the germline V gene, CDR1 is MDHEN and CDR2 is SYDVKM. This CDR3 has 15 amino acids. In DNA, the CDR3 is TGTGCCAGCAGTTTCCTTTACAGTTCGACCGGGGAGCTGTTTTTT. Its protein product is CASSFLYSSTGELFF.

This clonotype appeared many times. This chain's CDR3 is CASSSNREISSYNEQFF. CDR3 DNA: TGTGCCAGCAGTTCCAATCGAGAGATTAGCTCCTACAATGAGCAGTTCTTC. The chain carries TRBV7-9 and TRBJ2-1; D remains unclear. Germline CDR1 reads SEHNR; CDR2 reads FQNEAQ (reference sequence). The CDR3 covers 17 residues. Trimming stripped 6 bases from V and 0 bases from J, with 18 bases between. Together with reference TRBV7-9 and TRBJ2-1, the CDR3 gives the full variable domain: DTGVSQNPRHKITKRGQNVTFRCDPISEHNRLYWYRQTLGQGPEFLTYFQNEAQLEKSRLLSDRFSAERPKGSFSTLEIQRTEQGDSAMYLCASSSNREISSYNEQFFGPGTRLTVL.

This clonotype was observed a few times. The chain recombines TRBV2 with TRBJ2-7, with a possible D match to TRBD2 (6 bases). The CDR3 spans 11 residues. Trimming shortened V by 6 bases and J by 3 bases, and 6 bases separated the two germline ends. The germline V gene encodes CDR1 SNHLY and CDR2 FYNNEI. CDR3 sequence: CASRTSYEQYF. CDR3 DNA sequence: TGTGCCAGCAGGACTAGCTACGAGCAGTACTTC.

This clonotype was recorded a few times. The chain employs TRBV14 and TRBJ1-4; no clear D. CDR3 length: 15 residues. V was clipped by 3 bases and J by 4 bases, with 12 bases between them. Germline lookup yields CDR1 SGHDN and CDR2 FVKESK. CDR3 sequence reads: CASSQYGQINEKLFF. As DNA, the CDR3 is TGTGCCAGCAGCCAGTATGGGCAGATTAATGAAAAACTGTTTTTT.

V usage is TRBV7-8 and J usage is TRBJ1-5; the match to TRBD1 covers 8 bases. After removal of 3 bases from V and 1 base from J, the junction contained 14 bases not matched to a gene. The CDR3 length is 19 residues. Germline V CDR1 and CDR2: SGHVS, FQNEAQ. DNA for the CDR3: TGTGCCAGCAGCTTGGGGGACAGGTTAAGCTATAGGAGCAATCAGCCCCAGCATTTT. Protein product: CASSLGDRLSYRSNQPQHF. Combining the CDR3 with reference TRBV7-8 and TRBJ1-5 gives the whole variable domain GAGVSQSPRYKVAKRGQDVALRCDPISGHVSLFWYQQALGQGPEFLTYFQNEAQLDKSGLPSDRFFAERPEGSVSTLKIQRTQQEDSAVYLCASSLGDRLSYRSNQPQHFGDGTRLSIL.

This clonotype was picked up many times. CDR3 sequence reads: CASSFLAGGPNEQYF. Written as DNA, the CDR3 is TGTGCCAGCAGTTTCCTAGCGGGAGGGCCGAATGAGCAGTACTTC. The V gene is TRBV6-5, the J gene TRBJ2-7, with 12 positions matching TRBD2. The germline V gene encodes CDR1 MNHEY and CDR2 SVGAGI. This CDR3 is 15 amino acids long. After removal of 4 bases from V and 7 bases from J, the junction contained 8 bases not matched to a gene.

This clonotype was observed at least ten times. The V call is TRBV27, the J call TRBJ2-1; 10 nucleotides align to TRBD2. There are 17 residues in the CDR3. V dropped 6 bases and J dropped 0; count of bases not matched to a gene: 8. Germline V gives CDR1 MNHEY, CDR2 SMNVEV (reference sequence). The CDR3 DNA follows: TGTGCCAGCAGGCAGGTACTAGCGGGGAGCTCCTACAATGAGCAGTTCTTC. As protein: CASRQVLAGSSYNEQFF.

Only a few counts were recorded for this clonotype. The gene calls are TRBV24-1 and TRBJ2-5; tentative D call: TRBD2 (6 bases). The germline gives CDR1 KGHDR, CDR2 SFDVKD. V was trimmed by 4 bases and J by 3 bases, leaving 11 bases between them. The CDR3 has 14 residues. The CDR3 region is CATSEGGVEETQYF. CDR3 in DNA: TGTGCCACCAGTGAGGGGGGAGTGGAAGAGACCCAGTACTTC.

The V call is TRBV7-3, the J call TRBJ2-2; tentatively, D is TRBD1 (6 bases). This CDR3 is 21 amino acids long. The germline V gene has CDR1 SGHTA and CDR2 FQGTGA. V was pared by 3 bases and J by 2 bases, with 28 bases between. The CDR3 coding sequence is TGTGCCAGCAGCTTCACTCCCCCAACCCCCTCGACAGGAACCAACACCGGGGAGCTGTTTTTT. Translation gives CASSFTPPTPSTGTNTGELFF.

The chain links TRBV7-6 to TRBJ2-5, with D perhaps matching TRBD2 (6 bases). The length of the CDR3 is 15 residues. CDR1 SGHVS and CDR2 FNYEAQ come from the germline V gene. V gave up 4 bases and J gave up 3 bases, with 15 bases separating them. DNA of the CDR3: TGTGCCAGCAGCTCCTCGGCGGGGAGTGAAGAGACCCAGTACTTC. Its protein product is CASSSSAGSEETQYF.

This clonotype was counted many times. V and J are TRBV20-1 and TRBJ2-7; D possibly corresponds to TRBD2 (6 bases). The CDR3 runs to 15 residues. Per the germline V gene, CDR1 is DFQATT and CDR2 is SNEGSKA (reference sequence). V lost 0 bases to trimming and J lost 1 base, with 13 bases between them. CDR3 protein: CSARDYRGSSYEQYF. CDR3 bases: TGCAGTGCTAGAGATTACCGGGGGAGTTCCTACGAGCAGTACTTC.